These T cell receptor beta chains were read from a single sample in a study of cytomegalovirus exposure and HLA in healthy donors. Libraries were prepared by immunoSEQ multiplex PCR; TCRdb keeps only in-frame clonotypes and omits some of them. The table lists tens of thousands of clones. The specimen sequenced was PBMCs. The receptors shown here come from a man aged 35 to 55 in good health and CMV-seronegative. The CDR3 runs from the conserved cysteine through the conserved F or W. The order of the fields is J gene, V gene, D gene, CDR3 DNA, CDR3 protein. A D gene is named only where the DNA matches it firmly.

j_call: TRBJ2-1; v_call: TRBV9; d_call: NA; cdr3_nt: TGTGCCAGCAGCGTGCGGGGATTCTCCTACAATGAGCAGTTCTTC; cdr3_aa: CASSVRGFSYNEQFF
j_call: TRBJ2-7; v_call: TRBV5-4; d_call: TRBD2; cdr3_nt: TGTGCCAGCAGCCCTGGGCTGGGGACTAGGGTCTACGAGCAGTACTTC; cdr3_aa: CASSPGLGTRVYEQYF
j_call: TRBJ2-3; v_call: TRBV28; d_call: NA; cdr3_nt: TGTGCCAGCAGATCGGCAGATACGCAGTATTTT; cdr3_aa: CASRSADTQYF
j_call: TRBJ2-3; v_call: TRBV29-1; d_call: NA; cdr3_nt: TGCAGCGTCTGGACTCTTCGGGATACGCAGTATTTT; cdr3_aa: CSVWTLRDTQYF
j_call: TRBJ2-7; v_call: TRBV27; d_call: NA; cdr3_nt: TGTGCCAGCAGTTTATCTGGCGGGTTGGCATCCCGGGGCGAGCAGTACTTC; cdr3_aa: CASSLSGGLASRGEQYF
j_call: TRBJ1-6; v_call: TRBV5-4; d_call: NA; cdr3_nt: TGTGCCAGCAGCCCTATAAATTCACCCCTCCACTTT; cdr3_aa: CASSPINSPLHF
j_call: TRBJ1-2; v_call: TRBV7-9; d_call: NA; cdr3_nt: TGTGCCAGCAGCTTACCCACAGGGAGCCATGGCTACACCTTC; cdr3_aa: CASSLPTGSHGYTF
j_call: TRBJ1-1; v_call: TRBV19; d_call: TRBD1; cdr3_nt: TGTGCCAGTAGTATAGGGTGGGACAGGGGTGACACTGAAGCTTTCTTT; cdr3_aa: CASSIGWDRGDTEAFF
j_call: TRBJ2-3; v_call: TRBV5-4; d_call: NA; cdr3_nt: TGTGCCAGCAGCTTGGGGGGTACCAGGGCAGATACGCAGTATTTT; cdr3_aa: CASSLGGTRADTQYF
j_call: TRBJ1-5; v_call: TRBV6-1; d_call: TRBD1; cdr3_nt: TGTGCCAGCAACCAACAGGGGGCTCAGCCCCAGCATTTT; cdr3_aa: CASNQQGAQPQHF
j_call: TRBJ1-2; v_call: TRBV2; d_call: TRBD1; cdr3_nt: TGTGCCAGCAGGGGGACAGGGTCTGGTGGCTACACCTTC; cdr3_aa: CASRGTGSGGYTF
j_call: TRBJ2-1; v_call: TRBV14; d_call: NA; cdr3_nt: TGTGCCAGCAGCCAAGAAGGGACTGGGGGATTCTTC; cdr3_aa: CASSQEGTGGFF
j_call: TRBJ1-5; v_call: TRBV5-1; d_call: NA; cdr3_nt: TGCGCCAGCAGCTTGGGGGAGAGCAATCAGCCCCAGCATTTT; cdr3_aa: CASSLGESNQPQHF
j_call: TRBJ1-5; v_call: TRBV19; d_call: TRBD1; cdr3_nt: TGTGCCAGTAGTATCCAGGGGGCTGGCAGCAATCAGCCCCAGCATTTT; cdr3_aa: CASSIQGAGSNQPQHF
j_call: TRBJ1-2; v_call: TRBV28; d_call: NA; cdr3_nt: TGTGCCAGCACCTCCCGCGCCGGTGTCGGCTACACCTTC; cdr3_aa: CASTSRAGVGYTF
j_call: TRBJ2-2; v_call: TRBV7-3; d_call: TRBD2; cdr3_nt: TGTGCCAGCAGTTCCGCGGGGGGGCAAACCGGGGAGCTGTTTTTT; cdr3_aa: CASSSAGGQTGELFF
j_call: TRBJ1-5; v_call: TRBV19; d_call: NA; cdr3_nt: TGTGCCAGTAGTCTGGAGGGAGCGCGCGGTCAGCCCCAGCATTTT; cdr3_aa: CASSLEGARGQPQHF
j_call: TRBJ1-2; v_call: TRBV30; d_call: NA; cdr3_nt: TGTGCCTGGAGTGAAGGCCAGAGCGTCTATGGCTACACCTTC; cdr3_aa: CAWSEGQSVYGYTF
j_call: TRBJ2-1; v_call: TRBV7-2; d_call: NA; cdr3_nt: TGTGCCAGCAGCCCAGGGTATGAGCAGTTCTTC; cdr3_aa: CASSPGYEQFF
j_call: TRBJ2-1; v_call: TRBV12-5; d_call: TRBD1; cdr3_nt: TGTGCTAGTGGACAATCCGGGACAGGCATCTACAATGAGCAGTTCTTC; cdr3_aa: CASGQSGTGIYNEQFF
j_call: TRBJ2-7; v_call: TRBV30; d_call: NA; cdr3_nt: TGTGCCTGGGCCCCTTCCCTCGGACAGAAGCAGTACTTC; cdr3_aa: CAWAPSLGQKQYF
j_call: TRBJ2-1; v_call: TRBV5-1; d_call: TRBD2; cdr3_nt: TGCGCCAGCAGCTTGATACTAGCGGGGATTAGCTCCTACAATGAGCAGTTCTTC; cdr3_aa: CASSLILAGISSYNEQFF
j_call: TRBJ1-2; v_call: TRBV5-1; d_call: NA; cdr3_nt: TGCGCCAGCAGCGCAGGCCTTGGGCAGTATGGCTACACCTTC; cdr3_aa: CASSAGLGQYGYTF
j_call: TRBJ2-5; v_call: TRBV5-6; d_call: NA; cdr3_nt: TGTGCCAGCAGCTTGGACTGGGAGGAAGAGACCCAGTACTTC; cdr3_aa: CASSLDWEEETQYF
j_call: TRBJ1-1; v_call: TRBV30; d_call: NA; cdr3_nt: TGTGCCTGGAGTGTAAGGCGGGGAGATACTGAAGCTTTCTTT; cdr3_aa: CAWSVRRGDTEAFF
j_call: TRBJ2-3; v_call: TRBV5-4; d_call: NA; cdr3_nt: TGTGCCAGCAGCGTAATTCGAGATACGCAGTATTTT; cdr3_aa: CASSVIRDTQYF
j_call: TRBJ1-5; v_call: TRBV6-6; d_call: TRBD1; cdr3_nt: TGTGCCAGCAGTTCCACAGGGGACAATCAGCCCCAGCATTTT; cdr3_aa: CASSSTGDNQPQHF
j_call: TRBJ2-5; v_call: TRBV30; d_call: NA; cdr3_nt: TGTGCCTGGAGTAATTCTCCGGAGACCCAGTACTTC; cdr3_aa: CAWSNSPETQYF
j_call: TRBJ2-6; v_call: TRBV4-1; d_call: TRBD1; cdr3_nt: TGCGCCAGCAGCCGGGAGACAGGGACTGGGGCCAACGTCCTGACTTTC; cdr3_aa: CASSRETGTGANVLTF
j_call: TRBJ1-1; v_call: TRBV4-1; d_call: NA; cdr3_nt: TGCGCCAGCAGCCAAGCCCGATACCTCGGGACTGAAGCTTTCTTT; cdr3_aa: CASSQARYLGTEAFF
j_call: TRBJ1-5; v_call: TRBV28; d_call: TRBD1; cdr3_nt: TGTGCCAGCAGTCCCACAGGGGGGAGTCAGCCCCAGCATTTT; cdr3_aa: CASSPTGGSQPQHF
j_call: TRBJ1-1; v_call: TRBV9; d_call: NA; cdr3_nt: TGTGCCAGCAGCCTCTCAGGGGACACTGAAGCTTTCTTT; cdr3_aa: CASSLSGDTEAFF
j_call: TRBJ2-7; v_call: TRBV18; d_call: TRBD2; cdr3_nt: TGTGCCAGCTCACCGGGACTAGCGGGGGGGCCCGAGCAGTACTTC; cdr3_aa: CASSPGLAGGPEQYF
j_call: TRBJ2-7; v_call: TRBV6-5; d_call: NA; cdr3_nt: TGTGCCAGCAGCTTCGGGACTGACTCCTCCTACGAGCAGTACTTC; cdr3_aa: CASSFGTDSSYEQYF
j_call: TRBJ2-7; v_call: TRBV9; d_call: TRBD1; cdr3_nt: TGTGCCAGCAGCGTAGATCACAGGGGTTACGAGCAGTACTTC; cdr3_aa: CASSVDHRGYEQYF
j_call: TRBJ1-1; v_call: TRBV10-3; d_call: NA; cdr3_nt: TGTGCCATCAGTGAGGGACAGTTGAACACTGAAGCTTTCTTT; cdr3_aa: CAISEGQLNTEAFF
j_call: TRBJ2-1; v_call: TRBV28; d_call: TRBD1; cdr3_nt: TGTGCCAGCAGTTCCGGGACAGTCTCCTACAATGAGCAGTTCTTC; cdr3_aa: CASSSGTVSYNEQFF
j_call: TRBJ2-2; v_call: TRBV19; d_call: NA; cdr3_nt: TGTGCCAGTAGTAATACAGGATCCGGGGAGCTGTTTTTT; cdr3_aa: CASSNTGSGELFF
j_call: TRBJ2-4; v_call: TRBV19; d_call: NA; cdr3_nt: TGTGCCACCTCCCCGGTCGGGGGGCAGGACAAAAACATTCAGTACTTC; cdr3_aa: CATSPVGGQDKNIQYF
j_call: TRBJ2-5; v_call: TRBV29-1; d_call: NA; cdr3_nt: TGCAGCGTTGACGGGGGGCTGGGAGAGACCCAGTACTTC; cdr3_aa: CSVDGGLGETQYF
j_call: TRBJ1-3; v_call: TRBV19; d_call: TRBD1; cdr3_nt: TGTGCCAGTACCTACGGGACAGATGGAAACACCATATATTTT; cdr3_aa: CASTYGTDGNTIYF
j_call: TRBJ2-7; v_call: TRBV4-1; d_call: TRBD2; cdr3_nt: TGCGCCAGCAGCCAAGGCCTAGCGGGGGGAACTTTACTCTACGAGCAGTACTTC; cdr3_aa: CASSQGLAGGTLLYEQYF
j_call: TRBJ2-7; v_call: TRBV5-5; d_call: TRBD1; cdr3_nt: TGTGCCAGCAGCTTGAAGGGGGCCAGGTCAGATACCTACGAGCAGTACTTC; cdr3_aa: CASSLKGARSDTYEQYF
j_call: TRBJ1-2; v_call: TRBV10-3; d_call: TRBD1; cdr3_nt: TGTGCCATCACTCAGACCTTCGACAGGGTCTATGGCTACACCTTC; cdr3_aa: CAITQTFDRVYGYTF
j_call: TRBJ2-7; v_call: TRBV2; d_call: NA; cdr3_nt: TGTGCCAGCGGAGGCTACGAGCAGTACTTC; cdr3_aa: CASGGYEQYF
j_call: TRBJ1-2; v_call: TRBV28; d_call: NA; cdr3_nt: TGTGCCAGCAGTACCTCGACAGCGCACTATGGCTACACCTTC; cdr3_aa: CASSTSTAHYGYTF